A single sample gave rise to the 8 T cell receptor beta chains below, sequenced in a study of blood T cells in healthy people across ages. Alongside a J-beta primer mix, a sample-barcoded 5' primer served in a second PCR lasting roughly 6 to 11 cycles. TCRdb itself ran the 5' RACE reads through MiXCR, one entry per CDR3 protein. The table lists roughly 2 million distinct CDR3 sequences, just under 50% of them singletons. Sequencing was done on a sample of blood. The receptor set was obtained from a woman aged 40 to 49 in good health.

This clonotype has a handful of counts. The chain has TRBV20-1 and TRBJ2-7, with 7 bases fitting TRBD2. Trimming removed 1 base from V and 6 bases from J; junction bases left unmatched: 3. The CDR3 spans 12 residues. Per germline, CDR1 DFQATT and CDR2 SNEGSKA (reference sequence). The chain's CDR3 is CSARVWEGEQYF. The CDR3 DNA sequence: TGCAGTGCTAGAGTATGGGAGGGCGAGCAGTACTTC.

The gene calls are TRBV7-2 and TRBJ2-3; D possibly uses TRBD1 or TRBD2 (5 bases each). The V gene lost 2 bases and the J gene lost 3 bases, with 21 bases spanning the gap. Germline V gene data show CDR1 as SGHTA and CDR2 as FQGNSA. The CDR3 totals 18 residues. The CDR3 DNA reads TGTGCCAGCAGCTTAAGGCGGACGCGCGGAGAGGGGACAGATACGCAGTATTTT. Amino acids: CASSLRRTRGEGTDTQYF.

The chain carries TRBV4-2 and TRBJ1-2; D unclear. CDR1 and CDR2 (germline): LGHNA, YNFKEQ. Trimming cost V 1 base and J 4 bases, with 10 bases left between them. This CDR3 comprises 14 residues. CDR3 loop: CASSQGPAVYGYTF. CDR3 bases: TGTGCCAGCAGCCAAGGTCCGGCAGTCTATGGCTACACCTTC.

The rearrangement uses TRBV19 and TRBJ1-1; no reliable D call. CDR1 is LNHDA and CDR2 is SQIVND in the germline V gene (reference sequence). V lost 3 bases, J lost 12 bases, and 14 bases lay in between. CDR3 size: 12 residues. The CDR3 region is CASSILERKTFF. The CDR3 coding sequence is TGTGCCAGTAGTATCCTGGAGAGGAAAACTTTCTTT.

In its sample, this clonotype was seen a few times. The chain employs TRBV9 and TRBJ2-1; D perhaps matches TRBD1 (7 bases). Trimming took 7 bases from V and 0 from J, leaving 23 bases between them. The CDR3 totals 18 residues. The germline V gene has CDR1 SGDLS and CDR2 YYNGEE. CDR3 sequence (DNA): TGTGCCAGCCGAGGGGGCGGGGAGTCCGGACCCTCCTACAATGAGCAGTTCTTC. This sequence encodes CASRGGGESGPSYNEQFF.

The chain couples TRBV5-1 to TRBJ2-1; D possibly corresponds to TRBD1 (6 bases). The germline CDR1 and CDR2 sequences are SGHRS and YFSETQ. V was shortened by 3 bases and J by 5 bases, with 15 bases between the two germline ends. The CDR3 consists of 15 residues. CDR3 bases: TGCGCCAGCAGCTCCTCAACAGGGCCGAACAATGAGCAGTTCTTC. It is translated as CASSSSTGPNNEQFF.

This clonotype was detected a few times. The chain combines TRBV28 with TRBJ2-7, with 8 bases fitting TRBD2. CDR3 length: 15 amino acids. The germline CDR1 and CDR2 sequences are MDHEN and SYDVKM. V lost 4 bases to trimming and J lost 5 bases; unmatched junction nucleotides: 10. CDR3 DNA sequence: TGTGCCAGCAGTTCAGTCGGACTAGCAGTTCACGAGCAGTACTTC. Protein sequence: CASSSVGLAVHEQYF.

This clonotype was detected only a few times. This chain connects TRBV29-1 to TRBJ2-6; D not resolved. This CDR3 spans 15 amino acids. V shed 6 bases and J shed 0 bases, with 12 bases lying between them. Germline V gives CDR1 SQVTM, CDR2 ANQGSEA. The CDR3 DNA is TGCAGCGTGCTAGGTCATTACTCTGGGGCCAACGTCCTGACTTTC. Its translation is CSVLGHYSGANVLTF.